The TCR beta chain described here comes from a study of control samples from healthy donors and cancer patients. Points on this clone: The sample holds other DNA sequences that translate to the same CDR3.

Profiled with immunoSEQ multiplex PCR; TCRdb holds only in-frame clones, not every one. The sample shows about 130,000 clones, roughly 92% of them seen only once. V gave up 5 bases and J gave up 4 bases; unmatched junction bases: 20. The CDR3 extends over 19 amino acids. CDR1 and CDR2 (germline): SGHRS, YFSETQ. V is TRBV5-1 and J is TRBJ1-2; 10 nucleotides align to TRBD1. The sequence came from a man aged 18 to 30 in good health. Sequenced input: blood. CDR3 protein: CASRRLTGQGLDLVYGYTF. The CDR3 DNA follows: TGCGCCAGCAGGAGGCTTACGGGACAGGGGTTAGACCTTGTCTATGGCTACACCTTC.